The 29 T cell receptor beta chains below all came from one sample that was sequenced in a study of molecular identifiers for immune sequencing clone quantification (dated by TCRdb to 2016 to 2019). Libraries were constructed by PCR. Data came from an Illumina HiSeq 4000. TCRdb passed the public sequencing reads through fastp at Q25 and MiXCR, retaining productive beta sequences. Identical CDR3 proteins give one entry, which carries the most common genes and DNA. Present in this sample are 460,000 or so distinct CDR3 sequences, about a fifth of which were seen just once. 0.7% to 1% of the sample rests with the top ten. Source material: naive CD8+ T cells from blood, with Jurkat cell RNA spiked in. The cell subset or site label, read with the paper, signifies: FACS-sorted CD8+CD4-CCR7+CD45RA+ naive T cells. These receptors came from a human donor in good health. Some libraries in this study had Jurkat cell RNA spiked in.

Concerning this clonotype: A read error may be the cause here, since a much bigger clone is one base away. The rearrangement links TRBV5-1 to TRBJ2-7, with 8 bases fitting TRBD1. The length of the CDR3 is 13 residues. Germline lookup yields CDR1 SGHRS and CDR2 YFSETQ. CDR3 nucleotide sequence: TGCACCCGCACAGGGACAGGTTCGGGCGAGCAGTACTTC. As protein: CTRTGTGSGEQYF.

Regarding this clonotype: This may be a read error: a much more frequent sequence differs by one nucleotide. V usage is TRBV6-2 or TRBV6-3 and J usage is TRBJ2-1, with D tentatively TRBD1 (6 bases). CDR1 and CDR2 (germline): MNHEY, SVGEGT. This CDR3 region has 16 residues. Trimming cost V 8 bases and J 3 bases, with 20 bases left between them. The CDR3 spells CASGPDRDTYYNEQFF. The CDR3 nucleotides read TGTGCCAGCGGACCGGACCGGGACACCTACTACAATGAGCAGTTCTTC.

This clonotype was detected a few times. The chain carries TRBV27 and TRBJ1-1; no clear D gene. The CDR3 covers 13 residues. Trimming stripped 3 bases from V and 3 bases from J, with 8 bases between. Germline values: CDR1 MNHEY, CDR2 SMNVEV (reference sequence). CDR3 region: CASSFGRDTEAFF. The CDR3 coding sequence is TGTGCCAGCAGTTTCGGCCGTGACACTGAAGCTTTCTTT.

This clonotype has more than one count but fewer than ten. The chain joins TRBV4-3 to TRBJ2-3; 7 nucleotides agree with TRBD1. The trim removed 4 bases at V and 5 bases at J, leaving 15 bases unmatched. Germline lookup yields CDR1 LGHNA and CDR2 YSLEER. The CDR3 length is 17 residues. The CDR3 region has the DNA TGCGCCAGCAGCCTCTTCCTTATTGGGACAGAGGGAGATACGCAGTATTTT. Protein sequence: CASSLFLIGTEGDTQYF.

In its sample, this clonotype was seen many times. The V gene is TRBV27, the J gene TRBJ2-1; no reliable D call. Germline CDR1 reads MNHEY; CDR2 reads SMNVEV (reference sequence). This CDR3 is 14 amino acids long. Trimming stripped 3 bases from V and 0 bases from J, with 6 bases between. CDR3 bases: TGTGCCAGCAGTTTGGAGAGCTCCTACAATGAGCAGTTCTTC. Translating it yields CASSLESSYNEQFF.

A few counts support this clonotype. The chain recombines TRBV30 with TRBJ2-5, with a tentative D call TRBD2 (5 bases). Germline V gene sequence: CDR1 GTSNPN, CDR2 SVGIG (reference sequence). V lost 3 bases to trimming and J lost 4 bases, with 15 bases between them. This CDR3 has 14 residues. CDR3 amino acids: CAWRGLERAETQYF. The DNA of the CDR3 is TGTGCCTGGAGAGGACTCGAGAGGGCAGAGACCCAGTACTTC.

This clonotype occurred a few times. The rearrangement joins TRBV7-8 to TRBJ1-1; 8 positions agree with TRBD1. V gave up 6 bases and J gave up 6 bases; unmatched junction bases: 9. Germline CDR1 SGHVS, CDR2 FQNEAQ. This CDR3 contains 14 residues. Here the CDR3 DNA reads TGTGCCAGCAGGCGTTACAGGGGGGAGCCTGAAGCTTTCTTT. It translates to CASRRYRGEPEAFF.

At least ten counts were recorded for this clonotype. The V and J genes are TRBV6-5 and TRBJ2-5, with 8 bases identical to TRBD2. CDR3 length: 15 residues. CDR1 and CDR2 from the germline V gene are MNHEY and SVGAGI. The V and J ends lost 6 bases and 2 bases, in that order; junction bases with no gene match: 8. The CDR3, as DNA: TGTGCCAGCAGGAAACTAGCGGTGGGTCAAGAGACCCAGTACTTC. It specifies CASRKLAVGQETQYF.

This clonotype was observed at least ten times. This rearrangement joins TRBV5-1 to TRBJ2-3, with TRBD1 matching over 8 bases. Germline V gene sequence: CDR1 SGHRS, CDR2 YFSETQ. Germline trimming cut 2 bases from V and 2 bases from J; bases unmatched to any gene: 10. This CDR3 is 17 amino acids long. CDR3 amino acids: CASSFSLDRESTDTQYF. DNA of the CDR3: TGCGCCAGCAGCTTTTCGTTGGACAGGGAGTCCACAGATACGCAGTATTTT.

V and J are TRBV10-3 and TRBJ1-5, with no clear D. Germline CDR1 reads ENHRY; CDR2 reads SYGVKD. V was clipped by 3 bases and J by 4 bases, with 7 bases between them. The CDR3 contains 13 residues. The CDR3, as DNA: TGTGCCATCAGTGAAACGGGAAATCAGCCCCAGCATTTT. It specifies CAISETGNQPQHF.

This clonotype was seen a handful of times. J is TRBJ1-1 and V is TRBV12-3 or TRBV12-4; maybe TRBD1 (6 bases). This CDR3 is 14 amino acids long. Between the trimmed V and J ends, which lost 5 bases and 4 bases, there was a span of 14 bases. CDR3 nucleotide sequence: TGTGCCAGCAGTCGACAGGAGGCGAGCACTGAAGCTTTCTTT. Residues: CASSRQEASTEAFF.

Comment on this clonotype: One base away lies a much larger clone, so this may be a sequencing read error. The genes are TRBV27 and TRBJ2-7, with D tentatively TRBD1 (5 bases). The CDR3 has 13 residues. The germline gives CDR1 MNHEY, CDR2 SMNVEV (reference sequence). This CDR3 is CVSSPRVGHEQYF. The CDR3 nucleotides read TGTGTCAGCAGTCCGCGTGTGGGGCACGAGCAGTACTTC.

With respect to this clonotype: A read error may be the cause here, since a much bigger clone is one base away. This chain connects TRBV20-1 to TRBJ2-3, with a weak D call TRBD2 (6 bases). Germline CDR1 reads DFQATT; CDR2 reads SNEGSKA (reference sequence). The CDR3 is made up of 15 amino acids. V lost 8 bases to trimming and J lost 0 bases, with 18 bases between them. The CDR3 nucleotides are TGCAGTACAAGAGGAAGTAGCGGCAGCACAGATACGCAGTATTTT. Translation: CSTRGSSGSTDTQYF.

In this sample, this clonotype turned up a few times. The J gene is TRBJ1-2, the V gene TRBV27, with a possible D match to TRBD1 (5 bases). Trimming cost V 1 base and J 5 bases, with 17 bases left between them. Germline V gives CDR1 MNHEY, CDR2 SMNVEV (reference sequence). The CDR3 runs to 16 residues. CDR3 sequence: CASSLWGPKGVYGYTF. CDR3 DNA sequence: TGTGCCAGCAGTTTATGGGGCCCGAAAGGGGTATATGGCTACACCTTC.

The J gene is TRBJ1-1, the V gene TRBV28, with 9 bases lining up with TRBD1. The germline V gene has CDR1 MDHEN and CDR2 SYDVKM. This CDR3 has 15 residues. After removal of 5 bases from V and 8 bases from J, the junction contained 12 bases not matched to a gene. This CDR3 reads CASSPLGQGTMEAFF. The CDR3 DNA follows: TGTGCCAGCAGTCCCCTGGGACAGGGAACGATGGAAGCTTTCTTT. The complete variable domain, with remaining parts taken from reference TRBV28 and TRBJ1-1, reads DVKVTQSSRYLVKRTGEKVFLECVQDMDHENMFWYRQDPGLGLRLIYFSYDVKMKEKGDIPEGYSVSREKKERFSLILESASTNQTSMYLCASSPLGQGTMEAFFGQGTRLTVV.

This clonotype was seen only once. This clone may be a read error of a much larger clone one base away. The chain is built from TRBV4-3 and TRBJ2-2, with D unclear. The CDR3 totals 15 residues. Germline V gene sequence: CDR1 LGHNA, CDR2 YSLEER. The CDR3: CVSSQETPSTGELFF. CDR3 DNA: TGCGTCAGCAGCCAAGAAACCCCGAGTACCGGGGAGCTGTTTTTT.

This chain uses TRBV27 with TRBJ1-6; D is undetermined. V was clipped by 4 bases and J by 5 bases, with 6 bases between them. Looked up from germline, CDR1 is MNHEY and CDR2 is SMNVEV (reference sequence). The CDR3 is 13 amino acids. CDR3 amino acids: CASSYWDNSPLHF. Here the CDR3 DNA reads TGTGCCAGCAGTTACTGGGATAATTCACCCCTCCACTTT.

Worth noting for this clonotype: Compared with germline, one end of the junction differs, possibly owing to a read error. DNA for the CDR3: TGTGCCAGCAGTTCTACAGGAAACTATGGCCACACCTTC. It specifies CASSSTGNYGHTF. The chain joins TRBV2 to TRBJ1-2, with D maybe TRBD1 (5 bases). CDR1 is SNHLY, CDR2 FYNNEI, per germline. The CDR3 contains 13 residues.

V is TRBV13 and J is TRBJ2-2; D might be TRBD1 (6 bases). This CDR3 contains 14 residues. V was trimmed by 5 bases and J by 5 bases, leaving 12 bases between them. The germline CDR1 and CDR2 sequences are PRHDT and FYEKMQ (reference sequence). This CDR3 reads CASSETGKTGELFF. The CDR3 coding sequence is TGTGCCAGCAGCGAGACAGGAAAGACCGGGGAGCTGTTTTTT.

The chain links TRBV6-5 to TRBJ2-1; possible D gene TRBD2, 5 bases. V was trimmed by 0 bases and J by 5 bases, leaving 17 bases between them. The CDR3 loop spans 17 amino acids. Germline V gene data show CDR1 as MNHEY and CDR2 as SVGAGI. The chain's CDR3 is CASSYSRARPLDNEQFF. Here the CDR3 DNA reads TGTGCCAGCAGTTACTCGAGGGCCCGACCCCTTGACAATGAGCAGTTCTTC.

With regard to this clonotype: A much larger clone is a single base away; this may be a read error. The rearrangement joins TRBV12-3 or TRBV12-4 to TRBJ1-2; D is unclear. The length of the CDR3 is 17 residues. The ends were cut back, 1 base at V and 0 bases at J, with 15 bases in the middle. This CDR3 is CASSLELDGMANYGYTF. The CDR3 DNA sequence: TGTGCCAGCAGTTTAGAACTGGACGGGATGGCTAACTATGGCTACACCTTC.

This clonotype appeared once. Since a much larger clone is just one base distant, this may be a read error. The J gene is TRBJ2-5, the V gene TRBV5-6, with TRBD2 as a possible D gene (6 bases). The CDR3 extends over 14 amino acids. The V gene's germline CDR1 is SGHDT and CDR2 YYEEEE. Between the trimmed V and J ends, which lost 3 bases and 0 bases, there was a span of 9 bases. The CDR3 nucleotides are TGTGCCAGCAGCTACCCTAGCGACCAAGAGACCCAGTACTTC. As protein: CASSYPSDQETQYF.

Of note for this clonotype: A much more abundant neighbour one base away suggests this may be a read error. This chain links TRBV2 with TRBJ2-3, with 8 bases fitting TRBD2. The V and J ends lost 1 base and 0 bases, in that order; junction bases with no gene match: 9. CDR3 length: 18 amino acids. Looked up from germline, CDR1 is SNHLY and CDR2 is FYNNEI. This CDR3 reads CASSEVDGRASSTDTQYF. CDR3 DNA: TGTGCCAGCAGTGAAGTCGACGGGAGGGCCTCTAGCACAGATACGCAGTATTTT.

The chain is built from TRBV10-3 and TRBJ1-2; D is perhaps TRBD1 (5 bases). The germline V gene encodes CDR1 ENHRY and CDR2 SYGVKD. This CDR3 contains 17 residues. Trimming removed 4 bases from V and 7 bases from J, with 25 bases in between. CDR3 sequence reads: CAISAPLVRESGIGYTF. Written as DNA, the CDR3 is TGTGCCATCAGTGCCCCCCTTGTCAGGGAGAGTGGGATTGGCTACACCTTC.

This clonotype showed up just a few times. The V and J genes are TRBV20-1 and TRBJ2-5, with a possible D match to TRBD1 (6 bases). The CDR3 consists of 17 residues. The V end was cut by 3 bases, the J end by 2 bases, with 22 bases between. Germline V CDR1 and CDR2: DFQATT, SNEGSKA (reference sequence). CDR3: CSARDLESTGIQETQYF. The CDR3 DNA sequence: TGCAGTGCTAGGGATTTAGAATCTACAGGGATTCAAGAGACCCAGTACTTC.

This rearrangement joins TRBV20-1 to TRBJ2-7; D is uncertain. The CDR3 length is 16 residues. Germline-derived CDR1 and CDR2 are DFQATT and SNEGSKA (reference sequence). The V and J ends lost 3 bases and 2 bases respectively, with 20 bases between them. CDR3 DNA: TGCAGTGCTAGGGTTTTCGGAGAAGGTAAACCCTACGAGCAGTACTTC. Its translation: CSARVFGEGKPYEQYF.

This clonotype was seen ten or more times. The V and J genes are TRBV27 and TRBJ2-7, with 7 bases aligning to TRBD1. J gave up 7 bases and V 5 bases, and 11 bases lay outside the gene matches. CDR1 is MNHEY, CDR2 SMNVEV, per germline (reference sequence). This CDR3 has 14 amino acids. The CDR3 loop is CASSPLDRVAEQYF. CDR3 sequence (DNA): TGTGCCAGCAGTCCCCTCGACAGGGTTGCTGAGCAGTACTTC.

This clonotype occurred many times. In DNA, the CDR3 is TGCGCCAGCAGTGACGGATACACAGATACGCAGTATTTT. It is translated as CASSDGYTDTQYF. The J gene is TRBJ2-3, the V gene TRBV10-2, with unresolved D. V dropped 3 bases and J dropped 2 bases, with 6 bases sitting between them. The CDR3 spans 13 residues. Germline V gene sequence: CDR1 WSHSY, CDR2 SAAADI.

In its sample, this clonotype was seen many times. The chain uses TRBV27 and TRBJ2-7; 10 nucleotides line up with TRBD1. The CDR3 is made up of 16 amino acids. Germline V gene lookup returns CDR1 MNHEY and CDR2 SMNVEV (reference sequence). Trimming at V came to 6 bases and at J to 3 bases, leaving 11 bases not matched to a gene. DNA for the CDR3: TGTGCCAGCAGCCAAATAACCGGGACAGGGGTCTACGAGCAGTACTTC. Translating gives CASSQITGTGVYEQYF.